This entry features one T cell receptor (beta chain) sequence. Trimming left V 4 bases short and J 7 bases short, with 20 bases between. Germline V gene data show CDR1 as SGHRS and CDR2 as YFSETQ. CDR3 length: 15 residues. The sample comes from a study of control samples from healthy donors and cancer patients. Measured with immunoSEQ multiplex PCR; TCRdb has only the in-frame clones, and not every one. The sample lists roughly 59,000 clones; under 95% were seen once. The sample consisted of PBMCs. The chain has TRBV5-1 and TRBJ1-2; D ambiguous. This receptor was obtained from a man in his forties or fifties with colorectal cancer. The CDR3 bases are TGCGCCAGCAGCCCAAGGGCGGGAGTTTCCTTTGGCTACACCTTC. This translates into CASSPRAGVSFGYTF.